The T cell receptor (beta chain) described here comes from a study of blood T cell repertoires in COVID-19. Looking at the study overall: The origin of the acute and convalescent COVID-19 samples was the United States, Italy and Spain. The analysed material was cDNA or gDNA that came from T cells, B-cell-depleted T cells, or PBMCs.

This CDR3 is built from 12 residues. The germline CDR1 and CDR2 sequences are SQVTM and ANQGSEA. V trimming: 7 bases; J trimming: 7 bases; junction bases outside the gene matches: 5. Patients at the Seattle site were enrolled during active infection and followed longitudinally. The protocol was immunoSEQ multiplex PCR, while the TCRdb copy is restricted to in-frame clones and leaves out a portion. This table holds roughly 110,000 clones, around 78% found once. The sample taken for sequencing was peripheral blood. The rearrangement uses TRBV29-1 and TRBJ2-1; 9 nucleotides match TRBD1. This clonotype was sampled from an elderly man with COVID-19, enrolled during active disease. For the CDR3, the DNA is TGCAGCGCCGCGGGACAGGGTAATGAGCAGTTCTTC. Amino acids: CSAAGQGNEQFF.